Below are 18 T cell receptor beta chains sequenced from a single sample in a study of blood T cell repertoires in COVID-19. Data came from immunoSEQ multiplex PCR; TCRdb stores just in-frame clones and leaves some out. The sample lists about 210,000 clones, about 84% seen once, with about 7.8% in the top ten. The sample taken for sequencing was peripheral blood. These receptors were obtained from a woman older than 75 with COVID-19, enrolled during active disease.

The V and J genes are TRBV29-1 and TRBJ1-4; 8 positions agree with TRBD1. Germline-derived CDR1 and CDR2 are SQVTM and ANQGSEA. There are 13 residues in the CDR3. V was pared by 1 base and J by 8 bases, with 3 bases of the junction left unmatched. Here the CDR3 DNA reads TGCAGCGTTGAAGCCTACAGGGGGGAAAAACTGTTTTTT. It translates to CSVEAYRGEKLFF.

For this clone: At one end, the junction sequence differs from germline, possibly due to a read error. V usage is TRBV6-1 and J usage is TRBJ1-4, with a tentative D call TRBD1 (5 bases). CDR3 length: 14 amino acids. Germline loops: CDR1 MNHNS, CDR2 SASEGT. CDR3 sequence reads: CASREGAGGEKLFF. The CDR3 bases are TGTGCCAGCAGGGAAGGGGCTGGTGGTGAAAAACTGTTTTTT.

This chain's CDR3 is CASSQDRGTYEQYF. The DNA of the CDR3 is TGCGCCAGCAGCCAAGACAGGGGAACCTACGAGCAGTACTTC. The chain carries TRBV4-1 and TRBJ2-7, with a weak D call TRBD1 (6 bases). V lost 0 bases and J 2 bases, leaving 8 bases between the germline ends. This CDR3 has 14 amino acids. Germline lookup yields CDR1 MGHRA and CDR2 YSYEKL.

The chain joins TRBV5-1 to TRBJ1-1; D gene unclear. V lost 2 bases, J lost 4 bases, and 6 bases lay in between. The CDR3 consists of 12 residues. CDR1 SGHRS and CDR2 YFSETQ come from the germline V gene. The CDR3 is CASSFGSTEAFF. CDR3 coding DNA: TGCGCCAGCAGCTTTGGGAGCACTGAAGCTTTCTTT.

This chain connects TRBV28 to TRBJ2-1; 9 bases are a match to TRBD2. Germline assignment: CDR1 MDHEN and CDR2 SYDVKM. This CDR3 contains 15 residues. The J segment lost 5 bases and the V segment lost 6 bases, leaving 8 bases of the junction unmatched. The CDR3 protein is CASRETSGYDNEQFF. The CDR3 nucleotides are TGTGCCAGCAGGGAAACTAGCGGGTATGACAATGAGCAGTTCTTC.

CDR3 loop: CATSRDQVDTQYF. As DNA, the CDR3 is TGTGCCACCAGCAGAGATCAGGTAGATACGCAGTATTTT. The chain links TRBV15 to TRBJ2-3; D not resolved. Germline CDR1 and CDR2: LNHNV and YYDKDF (reference sequence). V lost 0 bases and J 5 bases, leaving 6 bases between the germline ends. The CDR3 sequence is 13 residues long. Variable domain in full (rest from reference TRBV15 and TRBJ2-3): DAMVIQNPRYQVTQFGKPVTLSCSQTLNHNVMYWYQQKSSQAPKLLFHYYDKDFNNEADTPDNFQSRRPNTSFCFLDIRSPGLGDTAMYLCATSRDQVDTQYFGPGTRLTVL.

The chain has TRBV5-4 and TRBJ2-7; tentative D call: TRBD2 (5 bases). The V gene lost 4 bases and the J gene lost 2 bases, with 10 bases spanning the gap. Per the germline V gene, CDR1 is SGHNT and CDR2 is YYREEE (reference sequence). The CDR3 consists of 13 residues. In nucleotides, the CDR3 is TGTGCCAGCAGCCAACTAGTACCCTACGAGCAGTACTTC. Translating it yields CASSQLVPYEQYF.

V is TRBV6-1 and J is TRBJ2-1; 11 bases align to TRBD2. V lost 0 bases to trimming and J lost 7 bases; unmatched junction nucleotides: 5. This CDR3 comprises 16 residues. Germline CDR1 and CDR2: MNHNS and SASEGT. The CDR3 loop reads CASSEARSGRDNEQFF. The CDR3 DNA reads as TGTGCCAGCAGTGAAGCGCGTAGCGGGAGGGATAATGAGCAGTTCTTC.

The chain combines TRBV3-1 (or the pseudogene TRBV3-2) with TRBJ1-6; tentatively, D is TRBD1 (6 bases). This CDR3 is built from 17 residues. With 0 bases removed from V and 13 bases from J, the gap between germline ends came to 22 bases. CDR1 and CDR2 from the germline V gene are LGHDT and YNNKEL (reference sequence). CDR3 protein: CASSQEGPRLQGSPLHF. In DNA, the CDR3 is TGTGCCAGCAGCCAAGAGGGGCCTAGGTTACAGGGAAGCCCCCTCCACTTT.

J is TRBJ1-2 and V is TRBV7-8; 8 bases line up with TRBD1. The CDR3 spans 14 residues. V shed 5 bases and J 11 bases; nucleotides not matched to a gene: 13. CDR1 SGHVS and CDR2 FQNEAQ come from the germline V gene. The CDR3 here is CASSPAGTGRRYTF. In DNA, the CDR3 is TGTGCCAGCAGCCCGGCCGGGACAGGCCGTCGATACACCTTC.

The rearrangement uses TRBV6-1 and TRBJ1-2, with TRBD1 matching 7 bases. CDR1 and CDR2 (germline): MNHNS, SASEGT. V was pared by 2 bases and J by 7 bases, with 10 bases of the junction left unmatched. The length of the CDR3 is 15 residues. DNA of the CDR3: TGTGCCAGCAGTGAACGGGCCAGGGGGATTGTTGGCTACACCTTC. This encodes CASSERARGIVGYTF.

The table lists this clone with a count of one. V and J are TRBV9 and TRBJ1-4, with D unclear. The length of the CDR3 is 15 residues. V was cut by 4 bases and J by 8 bases, with 18 bases left in between. Germline CDR1 SGDLS, CDR2 YYNGEE. CDR3 loop: CASSPSPSGTEKLFF. Written as DNA, the CDR3 is TGTGCCAGCAGCCCGTCCCCCTCAGGCACCGAAAAACTGTTTTTT. Looking up the rest from reference TRBV9 and TRBJ1-4 gives the full variable domain: DSGVTQTPKHLITATGQRVTLRCSPRSGDLSVYWYQQSLDQGLQFLIQYYNGEERAKGNILERFSAQQFPDLHSELNLSSLELGDSALYFCASSPSPSGTEKLFFGSGTQLSVL.

The rearrangement uses TRBV10-3 and TRBJ2-5; D might be TRBD2 (5 bases). Germline V gives CDR1 ENHRY, CDR2 SYGVKD. The CDR3 runs to 13 residues. V lost 6 bases to trimming and J lost 2 bases, with 10 bases between them. Here the CDR3 reads CAIRGATQETQYF. DNA for the CDR3: TGTGCCATCAGGGGAGCGACGCAAGAGACCCAGTACTTC.

The chain couples TRBV7-8 to TRBJ2-1; 11 nucleotides line up with TRBD2. V trimming: 2 bases; J trimming: 2 bases; junction bases outside the gene matches: 5. The CDR3 spans 17 residues. The germline V gene has CDR1 SGHVS and CDR2 FQNEAQ. The CDR3 loop reads CASSLNVGLAAYNEQFF. In DNA, the CDR3 is TGTGCCAGCAGCTTAAATGTGGGACTAGCGGCCTACAATGAGCAGTTCTTC.

The CDR3: CATSAGRASGNTIYF. CDR3 DNA sequence: TGTGCCACCAGCGCAGGGAGGGCGTCTGGAAACACCATATATTTT. V usage is TRBV15 and J usage is TRBJ1-3, with a possible D match to TRBD1 (5 bases). Germline CDR1 reads LNHNV; CDR2 reads YYDKDF (reference sequence). The length of the CDR3 is 15 residues. Trimming left V 5 bases short and J 1 base short, with 12 bases between. Using reference TRBV15 and TRBJ1-3 for the parts outside the CDR3, the full variable domain is DAMVIQNPRYQVTQFGKPVTLSCSQTLNHNVMYWYQQKSSQAPKLLFHYYDKDFNNEADTPDNFQSRRPNTSFCFLDIRSPGLGDTAMYLCATSAGRASGNTIYFGEGSWLTVV.

J is TRBJ2-1 and V is TRBV29-1; TRBD2 matches 8 bases. Trimming at V came to 5 bases and at J to 8 bases, leaving 11 bases not matched to a gene. This CDR3 has 14 amino acids. CDR1 is SQVTM and CDR2 is ANQGSEA in the germline V gene. The CDR3, as DNA: TGCAGCGTTCTCGGCGGGAGGAGAGCGGATGAGCAGTTCTTC. Translation: CSVLGGRRADEQFF.

The genes are TRBV27 and TRBJ2-1; 8 positions agree with TRBD2. CDR1 and CDR2 from the germline V gene are MNHEY and SMNVEV (reference sequence). J lost 13 bases, V lost 6 bases, and 11 bases had no gene match. This CDR3 is 13 amino acids long. CDR3 amino acids: CASSLPGGRPQFF. The DNA for the CDR3 is TGTGCCAGCAGCCTCCCTGGCGGGAGGCCCCAGTTCTTC.

The chain is built from TRBV9 and TRBJ1-2; D perhaps matches TRBD1 (5 bases). Germline V CDR1 and CDR2: SGDLS, YYNGEE. The CDR3 length is 11 residues. V gave up 3 bases and J gave up 7 bases, with 7 bases separating them. This CDR3 reads CASSAGFGYTF. CDR3 sequence (DNA): TGTGCCAGCAGCGCAGGGTTTGGCTACACCTTC.